The clone carrying this T cell receptor (beta chain) was seen at least ten times. Its antigen remains unidentified. The sample originates from a study of blood T cells in healthy people across ages. Study results and caveats: Long-lived donors had more naive CD4+ cells and higher diversity than aged donors.

Per the germline V gene, CDR1 is SEHNR and CDR2 is FQNEAQ (reference sequence). CDR3 length equals 17 residues. V shed 0 bases and J 3 bases; nucleotides not matched to a gene: 8. A sample-barcoded 5' primer and a J-beta primer mix were used in a second PCR of roughly 6 to 11 cycles. TCRdb ran MiXCR on the 5' RACE reads and lists one entry per CDR3 protein. Of more than 750,000 distinct CDR3 sequences in the sample, around 29% are singletons; the top ten hold roughly 10%. Each donor's blood draw was roughly 10 milliliters of peripheral blood. The sample was also linked to a second study, of T cells of mothers and their children. According to that study: At approximately 1.6 ug per 15 ul, all of the extracted RNA went into cDNA synthesis. Per child, some 3 million TCR beta CDR3 reads were obtained, against over 9 million per mother.

The receptor's source is a woman in her thirties or forties in good health. The chain recombines TRBV7-9 with TRBJ2-7; 10 nucleotides match TRBD2. Sequencing was carried out using blood. This CDR3 reads CASSLAKVAGGLYEQYF. The CDR3 region has the DNA TGTGCCAGCAGCTTAGCTAAGGTAGCGGGGGGCCTCTACGAGCAGTACTTC.